This record concerns one T cell receptor (beta chain) sequence. Its antigen is still unknown. Healthy individuals who donated bone marrow served as the donors. Amplification used 60 Vbeta primers and 13 Jbeta primers. Some clones are missing from TCRdb's copy, which holds only in-frame ones; the method was immunoSEQ multiplex PCR. The table records 90,000 to 140,000 clones, approximately 79% of them present only once. CDR1 and CDR2 from the germline V gene are SGHDT and YYEEEE. The CDR3 extends over 13 amino acids. Trimming shortened V by 1 base and J by 2 bases, and 7 bases separated the two germline ends. These data are taken from a study of cytomegalovirus exposure and HLA in healthy donors. The study's findings and limits: Immune exposure information available was restricted to CMV serostatus. A missense DCLRE1C variant was associated with V- and J-gene trimming of TCR beta chains in a later analysis, and an independent cohort replicated the association. While the bulk of TCR sequences proved rare, some public TCRs turned up in many donors.

The sequence came from a man aged 25-40 years in good health and CMV-seropositive. The sample was PBMCs. V usage is TRBV5-6 and J usage is TRBJ2-7, with a weak D call TRBD1 (5 bases). CDR3 amino acids: CASSLQGTYEQYF. The CDR3 DNA reads as TGTGCCAGCAGCTTGCAGGGTACCTACGAGCAGTACTTC.